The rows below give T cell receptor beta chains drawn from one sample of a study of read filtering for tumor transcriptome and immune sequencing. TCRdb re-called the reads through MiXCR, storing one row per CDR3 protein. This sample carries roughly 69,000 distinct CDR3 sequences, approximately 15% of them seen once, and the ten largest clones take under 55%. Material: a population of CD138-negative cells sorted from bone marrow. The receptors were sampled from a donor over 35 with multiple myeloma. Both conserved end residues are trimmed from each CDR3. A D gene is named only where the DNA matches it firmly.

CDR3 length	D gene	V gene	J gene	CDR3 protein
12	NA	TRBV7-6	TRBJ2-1	ASSVSGLYNEQF
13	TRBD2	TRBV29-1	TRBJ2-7	SARPASGVSYEQY
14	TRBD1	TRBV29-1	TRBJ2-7	SVVAGQGALSYEQY
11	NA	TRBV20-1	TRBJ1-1	SVRDVRSTEAF
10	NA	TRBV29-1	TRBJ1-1	SVVRPNTEAF
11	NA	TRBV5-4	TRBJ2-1	ASSLRQYNEQF
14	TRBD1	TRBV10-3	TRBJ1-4	AISEGLGQLNEKLF
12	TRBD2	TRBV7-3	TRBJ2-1	ASSLLAGVGEQF
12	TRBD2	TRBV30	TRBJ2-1	AWSGTSFYNEQF
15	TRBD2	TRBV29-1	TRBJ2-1	SVEDKYSGSGHNEQF
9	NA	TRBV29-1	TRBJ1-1	SVRENTEAF
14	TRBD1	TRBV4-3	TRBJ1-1	ASSQEDRGGFGEAF
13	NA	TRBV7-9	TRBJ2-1	ASSFFNRVYNEQF
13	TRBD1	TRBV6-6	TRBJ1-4	ASSYLDRADEKLF
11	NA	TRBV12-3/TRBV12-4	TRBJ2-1	ASSLLTGDEQF
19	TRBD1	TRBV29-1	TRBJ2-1	SVEAPKPLPRSQGYDNEQF
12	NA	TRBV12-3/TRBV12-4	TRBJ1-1	ATKKSGVGTEAF
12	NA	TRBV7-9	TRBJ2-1	ASRIAETYNEQF
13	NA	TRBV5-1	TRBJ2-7	ASSLAAGRDYEQY
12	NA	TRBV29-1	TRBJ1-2	SVEVQLANYGYT
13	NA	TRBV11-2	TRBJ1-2	ASSPRIASNYGYT
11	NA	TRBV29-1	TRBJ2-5	SVVGSDGETQY
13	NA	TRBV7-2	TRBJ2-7	ASSLIPDGWGEQY
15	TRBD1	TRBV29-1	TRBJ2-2	SVEDGIRGQNTGELF
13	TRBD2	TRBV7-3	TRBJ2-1	ASSLTRTSGNEQF
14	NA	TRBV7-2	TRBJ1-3	ASSLREGWTGNTIY
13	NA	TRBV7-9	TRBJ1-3	ASSPREDSGNTIY
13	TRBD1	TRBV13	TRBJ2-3	ASSPRTGFTDTQY
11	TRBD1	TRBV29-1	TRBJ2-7	SVKDRVSYEQY
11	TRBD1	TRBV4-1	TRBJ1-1	ASSLTGAAEAF
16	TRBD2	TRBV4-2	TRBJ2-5	ASSQDPASGRPRETQY
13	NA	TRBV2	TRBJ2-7	ASKRLAPQSYEQY
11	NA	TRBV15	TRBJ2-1	ATSRVGGNEQF
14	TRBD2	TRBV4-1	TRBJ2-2	ASSRPGLVMSGELF
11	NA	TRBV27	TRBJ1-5	ASSSSSNQPQH
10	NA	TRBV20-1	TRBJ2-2	SAQGERGELF
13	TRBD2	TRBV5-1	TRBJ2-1	ASSSGLAGGGEQF
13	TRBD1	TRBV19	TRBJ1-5	ASSRRTGSNQPQH
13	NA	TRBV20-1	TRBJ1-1	SARDPGQRNTEAF
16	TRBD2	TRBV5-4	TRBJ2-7	ASSLASSSGSRSYEQY
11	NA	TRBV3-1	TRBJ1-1	ASRQGGITEAF
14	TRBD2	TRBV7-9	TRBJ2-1	ASSTLAGGPVNEQF
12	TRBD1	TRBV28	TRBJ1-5	ASRPGGGNQPQH
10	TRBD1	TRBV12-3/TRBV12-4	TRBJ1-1	ASSRDRVEAF
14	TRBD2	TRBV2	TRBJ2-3	ASSTTSGSVGDTQY
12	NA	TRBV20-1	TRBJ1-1	SASYGLMNTEAF
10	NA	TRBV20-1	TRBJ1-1	SAFDGNTEAF
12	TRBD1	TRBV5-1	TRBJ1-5	ASSLGTGDQPQH
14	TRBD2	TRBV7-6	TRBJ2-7	ASSLDPSGRANEQY
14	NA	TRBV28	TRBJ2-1	ASSLIRVRSYNEQF
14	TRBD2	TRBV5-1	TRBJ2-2	ASSPLAGGNTGELF
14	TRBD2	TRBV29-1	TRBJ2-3	SVEEGLRLAPDTQY
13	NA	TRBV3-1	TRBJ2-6	ASLSRHAGANVLT
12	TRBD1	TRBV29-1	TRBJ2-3	SAPGQGNTDTQY
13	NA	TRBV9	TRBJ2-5	ASSVGGTAQETQY
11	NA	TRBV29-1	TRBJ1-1	SVVGQMNTEAF
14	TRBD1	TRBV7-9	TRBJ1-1	ASSLGWDREDTEAF
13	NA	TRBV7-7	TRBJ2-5	ASSLLRGVQETQY
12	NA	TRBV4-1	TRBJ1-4	ASSLPSSDEKLF
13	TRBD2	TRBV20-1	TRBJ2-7	SARDRLAEFYEQY